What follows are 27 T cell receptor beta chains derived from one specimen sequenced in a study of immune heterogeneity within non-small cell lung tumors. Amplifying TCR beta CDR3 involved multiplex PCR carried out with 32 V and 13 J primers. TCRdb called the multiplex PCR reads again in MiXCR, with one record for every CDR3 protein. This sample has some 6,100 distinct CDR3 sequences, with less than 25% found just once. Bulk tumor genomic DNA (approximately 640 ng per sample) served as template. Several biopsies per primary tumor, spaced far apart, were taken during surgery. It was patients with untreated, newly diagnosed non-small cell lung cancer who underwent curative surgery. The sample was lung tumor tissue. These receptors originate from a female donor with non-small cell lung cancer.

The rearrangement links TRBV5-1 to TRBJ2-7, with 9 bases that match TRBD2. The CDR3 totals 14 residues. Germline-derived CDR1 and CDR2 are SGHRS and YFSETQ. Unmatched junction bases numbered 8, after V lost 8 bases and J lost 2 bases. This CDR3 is CASRASSGAYEQYF. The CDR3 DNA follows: TGCGCCAGTCGCGCTTCTAGCGGGGCCTACGAGCAGTACTTC.

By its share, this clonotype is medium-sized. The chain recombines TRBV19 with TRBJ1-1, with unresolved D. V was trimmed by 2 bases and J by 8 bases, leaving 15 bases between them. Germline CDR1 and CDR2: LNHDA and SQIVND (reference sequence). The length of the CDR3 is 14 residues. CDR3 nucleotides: TGTGCCAGTAGTATACGGCAGGCCTTGGGGGAAGCTTTCTTT. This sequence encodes CASSIRQALGEAFF.

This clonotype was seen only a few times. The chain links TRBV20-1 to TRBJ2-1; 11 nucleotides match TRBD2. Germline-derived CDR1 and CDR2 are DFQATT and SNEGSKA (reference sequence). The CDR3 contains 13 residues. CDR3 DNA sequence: TGCAGCGGGACTAGCGGAGAATACAATGAGCAGTTCTTC. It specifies CSGTSGEYNEQFF.

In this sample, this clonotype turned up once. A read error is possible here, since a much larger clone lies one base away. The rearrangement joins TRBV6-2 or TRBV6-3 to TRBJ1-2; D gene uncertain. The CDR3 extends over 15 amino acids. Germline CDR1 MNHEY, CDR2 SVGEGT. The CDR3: CTSSYRRRPNYGYTF. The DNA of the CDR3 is TGTACCAGCAGTTACCGACGGCGTCCTAACTATGGCTACACCTTC.

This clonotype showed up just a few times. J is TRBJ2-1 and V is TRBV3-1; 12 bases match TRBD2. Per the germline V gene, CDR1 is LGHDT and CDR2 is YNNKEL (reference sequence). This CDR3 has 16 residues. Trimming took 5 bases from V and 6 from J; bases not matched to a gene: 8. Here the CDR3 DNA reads TGTGCCAGCAGCACCCGACTAGCGGGAGCCCGCAATGAGCAGTTCTTC. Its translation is CASSTRLAGARNEQFF.

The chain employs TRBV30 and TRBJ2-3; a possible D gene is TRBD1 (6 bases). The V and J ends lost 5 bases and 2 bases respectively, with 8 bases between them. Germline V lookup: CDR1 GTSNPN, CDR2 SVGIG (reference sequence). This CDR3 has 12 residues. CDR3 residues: CAWGTYTDTQYF. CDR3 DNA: TGTGCCTGGGGGACATACACAGATACGCAGTATTTT.

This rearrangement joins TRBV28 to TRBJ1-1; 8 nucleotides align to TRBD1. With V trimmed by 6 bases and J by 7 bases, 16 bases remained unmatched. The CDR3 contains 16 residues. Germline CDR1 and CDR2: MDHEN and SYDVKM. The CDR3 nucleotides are TGTGCCAGCAGAGGCCGATGGACAGGGTGGACTGGTGAAGCTTTCTTT. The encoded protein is CASRGRWTGWTGEAFF. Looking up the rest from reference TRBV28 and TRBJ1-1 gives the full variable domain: DVKVTQSSRYLVKRTGEKVFLECVQDMDHENMFWYRQDPGLGLRLIYFSYDVKMKEKGDIPEGYSVSREKKERFSLILESASTNQTSMYLCASRGRWTGWTGEAFFGQGTRLTVV.

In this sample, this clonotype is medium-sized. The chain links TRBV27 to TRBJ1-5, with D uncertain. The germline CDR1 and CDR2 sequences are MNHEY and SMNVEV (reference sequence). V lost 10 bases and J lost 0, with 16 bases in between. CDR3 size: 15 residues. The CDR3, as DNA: TGTGCCACCCTACCCGACGGAAATAGCAATCAGCCCCAGCATTTT. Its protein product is CATLPDGNSNQPQHF.

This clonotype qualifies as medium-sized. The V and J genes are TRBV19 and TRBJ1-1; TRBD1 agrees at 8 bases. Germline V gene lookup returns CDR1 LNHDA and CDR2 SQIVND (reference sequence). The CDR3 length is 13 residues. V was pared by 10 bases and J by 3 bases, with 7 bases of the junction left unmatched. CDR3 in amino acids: CATRQGPDTEAFF. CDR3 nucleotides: TGTGCCACCCGACAGGGGCCAGACACTGAAGCTTTCTTT.

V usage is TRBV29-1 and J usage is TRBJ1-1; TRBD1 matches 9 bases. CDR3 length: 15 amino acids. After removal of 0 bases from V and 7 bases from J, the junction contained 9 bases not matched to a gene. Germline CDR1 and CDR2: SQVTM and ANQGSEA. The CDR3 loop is CSVEDWGQGVGEAFF. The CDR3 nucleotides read TGCAGCGTTGAAGATTGGGGACAGGGAGTCGGTGAAGCTTTCTTT.

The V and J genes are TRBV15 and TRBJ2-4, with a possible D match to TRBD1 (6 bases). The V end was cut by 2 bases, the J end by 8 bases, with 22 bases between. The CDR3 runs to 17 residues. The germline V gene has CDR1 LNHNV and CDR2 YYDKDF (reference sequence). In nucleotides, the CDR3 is TGTGCCACCAGCAGATATGGACAGCCCGCTATTGGGGACATTCAGTACTTC. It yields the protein CATSRYGQPAIGDIQYF.

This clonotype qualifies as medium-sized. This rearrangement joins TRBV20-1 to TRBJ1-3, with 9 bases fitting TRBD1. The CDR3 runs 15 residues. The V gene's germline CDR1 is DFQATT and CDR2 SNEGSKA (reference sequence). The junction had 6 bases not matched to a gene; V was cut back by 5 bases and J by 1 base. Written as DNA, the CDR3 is TGCAGTGCTTCCACCGGGACAGGGTCTGGAAACACCATATATTTT. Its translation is CSASTGTGSGNTIYF.

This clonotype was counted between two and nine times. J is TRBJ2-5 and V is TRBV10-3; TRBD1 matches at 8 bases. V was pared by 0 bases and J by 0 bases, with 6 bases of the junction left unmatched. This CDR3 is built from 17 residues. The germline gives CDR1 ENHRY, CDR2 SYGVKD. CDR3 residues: CAISESTGATYQETQYF. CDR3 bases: TGTGCCATCAGTGAGTCGACAGGGGCGACTTACCAAGAGACCCAGTACTTC.

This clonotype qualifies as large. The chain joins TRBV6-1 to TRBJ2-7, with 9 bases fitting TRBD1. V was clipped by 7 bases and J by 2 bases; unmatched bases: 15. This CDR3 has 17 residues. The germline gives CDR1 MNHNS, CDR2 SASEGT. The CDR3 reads CASTLGQGRVKAYEQYF. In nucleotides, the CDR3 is TGTGCCAGCACCTTGGGACAGGGAAGAGTAAAGGCCTACGAGCAGTACTTC.

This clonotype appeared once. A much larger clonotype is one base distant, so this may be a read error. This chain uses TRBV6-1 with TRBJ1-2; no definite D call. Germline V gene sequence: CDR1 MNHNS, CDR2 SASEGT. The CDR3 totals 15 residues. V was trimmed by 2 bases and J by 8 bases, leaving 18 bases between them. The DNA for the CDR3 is TGTGCCAGCAGTGAAAGCTTTATGGCAATGCACGGCTACACCTTC. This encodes CASSESFMAMHGYTF.

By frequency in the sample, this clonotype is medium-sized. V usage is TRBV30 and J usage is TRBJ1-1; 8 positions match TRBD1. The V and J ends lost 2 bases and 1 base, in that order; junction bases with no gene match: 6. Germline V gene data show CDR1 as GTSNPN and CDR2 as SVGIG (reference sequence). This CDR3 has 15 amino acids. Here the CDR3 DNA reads TGTGCCTGGAGTCTCAGGGGGCCTAGGAACACTGAAGCTTTCTTT. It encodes CAWSLRGPRNTEAFF.

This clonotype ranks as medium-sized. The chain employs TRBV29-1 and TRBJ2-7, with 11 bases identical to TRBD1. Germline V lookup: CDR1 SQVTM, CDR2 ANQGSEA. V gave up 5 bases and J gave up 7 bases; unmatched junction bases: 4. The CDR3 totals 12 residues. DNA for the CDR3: TGCAGCGTTCCGGGACAGGGGGGTGAGCAGTACTTC. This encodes CSVPGQGGEQYF.

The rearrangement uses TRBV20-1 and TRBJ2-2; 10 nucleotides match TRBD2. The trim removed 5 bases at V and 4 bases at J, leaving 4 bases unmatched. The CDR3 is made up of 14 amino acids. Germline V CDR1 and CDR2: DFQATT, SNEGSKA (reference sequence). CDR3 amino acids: CSAVSGRGTGELFF. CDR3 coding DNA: TGCAGTGCTGTAAGCGGGAGGGGCACCGGGGAGCTGTTTTTT.

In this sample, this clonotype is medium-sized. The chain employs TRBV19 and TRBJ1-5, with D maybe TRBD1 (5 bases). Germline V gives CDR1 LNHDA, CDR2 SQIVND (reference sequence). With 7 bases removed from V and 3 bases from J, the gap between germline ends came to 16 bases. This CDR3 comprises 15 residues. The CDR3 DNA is TGTGCCAGTACCCGTGGACACGTACCCAATCAGCCCCAGCATTTT. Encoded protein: CASTRGHVPNQPQHF.

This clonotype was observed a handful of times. The CDR3 here is CSASPQPWGETQYF. In nucleotides, the CDR3 is TGCAGTGCTAGTCCCCAGCCCTGGGGAGAGACCCAGTACTTC. The V call is TRBV20-1, the J call TRBJ2-5; unclear D gene. The germline CDR1 and CDR2 sequences are DFQATT and SNEGSKA (reference sequence). Trimming took 3 bases from V and 4 from J, leaving 15 bases between them. This CDR3 comprises 14 residues.

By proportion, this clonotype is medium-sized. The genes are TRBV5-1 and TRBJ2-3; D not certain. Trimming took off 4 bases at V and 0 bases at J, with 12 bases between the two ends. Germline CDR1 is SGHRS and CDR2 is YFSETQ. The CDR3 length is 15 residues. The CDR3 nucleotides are TGCGCCAGCAGCCCTCTCGGAGCTAGCACAGATACGCAGTATTTT. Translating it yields CASSPLGASTDTQYF.

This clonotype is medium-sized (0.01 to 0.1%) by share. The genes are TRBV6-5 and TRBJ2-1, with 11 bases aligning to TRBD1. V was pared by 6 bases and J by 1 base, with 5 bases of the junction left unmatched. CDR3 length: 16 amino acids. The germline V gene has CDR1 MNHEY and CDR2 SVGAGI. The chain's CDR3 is CASSPGTGGSYNEQFF. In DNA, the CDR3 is TGTGCCAGCAGCCCTGGGACAGGGGGTTCCTACAATGAGCAGTTCTTC.

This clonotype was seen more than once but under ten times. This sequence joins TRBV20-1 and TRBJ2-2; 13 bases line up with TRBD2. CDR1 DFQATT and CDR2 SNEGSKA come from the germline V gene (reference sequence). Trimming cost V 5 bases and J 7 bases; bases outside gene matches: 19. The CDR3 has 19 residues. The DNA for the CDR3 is TGCAGTGCTCTCGGGACTAGCGGGACCGCGGGCCAGGTGTACGGGGAGCTGTTTTTT. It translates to CSALGTSGTAGQVYGELFF.

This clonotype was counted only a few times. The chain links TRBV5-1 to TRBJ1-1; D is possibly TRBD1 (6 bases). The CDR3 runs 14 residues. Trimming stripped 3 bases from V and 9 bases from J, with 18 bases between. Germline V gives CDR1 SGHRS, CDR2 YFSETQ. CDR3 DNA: TGCGCCAGCAGCTCGGACGTAGGGGGGGGTAAAGCTTTCTTT. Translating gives CASSSDVGGGKAFF.

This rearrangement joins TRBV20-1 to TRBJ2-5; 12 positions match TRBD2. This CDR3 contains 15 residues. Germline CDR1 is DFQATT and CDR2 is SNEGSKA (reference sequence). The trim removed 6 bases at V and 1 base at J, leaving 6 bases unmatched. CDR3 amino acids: CSARTSGNIQETQYF. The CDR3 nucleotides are TGCAGTGCAAGGACTAGCGGGAATATCCAAGAGACCCAGTACTTC.

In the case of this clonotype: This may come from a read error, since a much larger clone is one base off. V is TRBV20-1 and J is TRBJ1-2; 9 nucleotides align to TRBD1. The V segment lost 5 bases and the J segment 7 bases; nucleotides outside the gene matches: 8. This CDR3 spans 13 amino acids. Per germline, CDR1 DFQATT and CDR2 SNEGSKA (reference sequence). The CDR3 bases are TGCAGTGCTTGGGGGACAGGGATCAGTGGCTACACCTTC. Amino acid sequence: CSAWGTGISGYTF.

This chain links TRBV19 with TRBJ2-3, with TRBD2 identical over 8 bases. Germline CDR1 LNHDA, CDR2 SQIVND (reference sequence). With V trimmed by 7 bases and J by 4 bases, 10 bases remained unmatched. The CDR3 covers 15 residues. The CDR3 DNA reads TGTGCCAGTAACGAGGCGGGAGGAGGCGCAGATACGCAGTATTTT. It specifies CASNEAGGGADTQYF.